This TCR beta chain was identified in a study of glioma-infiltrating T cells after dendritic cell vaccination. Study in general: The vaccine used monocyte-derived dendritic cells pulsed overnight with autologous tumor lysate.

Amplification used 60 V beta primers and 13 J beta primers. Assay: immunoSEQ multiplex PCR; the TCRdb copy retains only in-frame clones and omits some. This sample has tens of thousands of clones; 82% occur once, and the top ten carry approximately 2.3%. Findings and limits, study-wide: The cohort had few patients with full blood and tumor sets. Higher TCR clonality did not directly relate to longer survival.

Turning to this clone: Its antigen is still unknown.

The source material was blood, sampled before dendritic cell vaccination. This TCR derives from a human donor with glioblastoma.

For the CDR3, the DNA is TGTGCCAGCAGGGTCGGGGGTTTCGGGCCTCCCTACAATGAGCAGTTCTTC. Translation: CASRVGGFGPPYNEQFF. The rearrangement uses TRBV13 and TRBJ2-1; TRBD2 might be the D (6 bases). CDR1 PRHDT and CDR2 FYEKMQ come from the germline V gene (reference sequence). V lost 6 bases, J lost 2 bases, and 20 bases lay in between. The CDR3 has 17 amino acids.